This TCR beta chain was sequenced during a study of T cells in tuberculosis. Trimming cost V 1 base and J 0 bases, with 8 bases left between them. The CDR3 is made up of 14 amino acids. Germline CDR1 is SGHRS and CDR2 is YFSETQ. Some clones are missing from TCRdb's copy, which holds only in-frame ones; the method was immunoSEQ multiplex PCR. In the table there are tens of thousands of clones, approximately 91% of which are singletons. Sorting used thawed, overnight-rested PBMC stained with anti-CD3, a viability dye and GMM-loaded CD1B tetramer. CD1B tetramers were loaded with Rhodococcus equi-derived C32 glucose monomycolate.

The rearrangement links TRBV5-1 to TRBJ2-7; a possible D gene is TRBD2 (5 bases). The receptor comes from an adult woman with latent tuberculosis. Sequencing was performed on CD1b-GMM tetramer-negative cells sorted from PBMCs. This CDR3 reads CASSLSGSSYEQYF. The CDR3 region has the DNA TGCGCCAGCAGCTTGTCGGGGAGCTCCTACGAGCAGTACTTC.